This T cell receptor (beta chain) appears in the sequencing data of a study of blood T cell repertoires in COVID-19. Study at large: Italy, Spain and the United States were the sources of the convalescent and acute COVID-19 samples. T cells, B-cell-depleted T cells, or PBMCs supplied cDNA or gDNA.

Produced via immunoSEQ multiplex PCR; TCRdb's table is partial and in-frame only. In the table there are 60,000 to 75,000 clones, approximately 80% of which are singletons. The sequence was obtained from a woman aged 45-59 years with active or convalescent COVID-19. The sequencing sample was made of peripheral blood.

The CDR3 DNA reads as TGTGCCTGGAGTAAGGAGGAAGATAATGAAAAACTGTTTTTT. The encoded protein is CAWSKEEDNEKLFF. The rearrangement joins TRBV30 to TRBJ1-4, with no clear D. Trimming took off 2 bases at V and 4 bases at J, with 11 bases between the two ends. Germline CDR1 and CDR2: GTSNPN and SVGIG (reference sequence). The CDR3 is made up of 14 amino acids. Full variable domain (outside the CDR3, taken from reference TRBV30 and TRBJ1-4): SQTIHQWPATLVQPVGSPLSLECTVEGTSNPNLYWYRQAAGRGLQLLFYSVGIGQISSEVPQNLSASRPQDRQFILSSKKLLLSDSGFYLCAWSKEEDNEKLFFGSGTQLSVL.